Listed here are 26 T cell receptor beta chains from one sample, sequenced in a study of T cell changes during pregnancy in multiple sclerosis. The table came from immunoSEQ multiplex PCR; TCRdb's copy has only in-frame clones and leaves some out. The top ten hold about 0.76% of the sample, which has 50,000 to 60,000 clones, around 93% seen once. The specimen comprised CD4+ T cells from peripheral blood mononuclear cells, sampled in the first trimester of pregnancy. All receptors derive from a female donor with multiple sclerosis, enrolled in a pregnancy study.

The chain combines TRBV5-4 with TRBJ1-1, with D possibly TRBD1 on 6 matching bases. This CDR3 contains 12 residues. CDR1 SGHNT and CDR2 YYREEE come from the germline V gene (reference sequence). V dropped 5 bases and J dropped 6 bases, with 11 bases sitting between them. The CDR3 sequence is CASRTEGAEAFF. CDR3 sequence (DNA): TGTGCCAGCAGGACCGAGGGGGCTGAAGCTTTCTTT. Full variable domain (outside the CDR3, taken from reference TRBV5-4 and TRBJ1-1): ETGVTQSPTHLIKTRGQQVTLRCSSQSGHNTVSWYQQALGQGPQFIFQYYREEENGRGNFPPRFSGLQFPNYSSELNVNALELDDSALYLCASRTEGAEAFFGQGTRLTVV.

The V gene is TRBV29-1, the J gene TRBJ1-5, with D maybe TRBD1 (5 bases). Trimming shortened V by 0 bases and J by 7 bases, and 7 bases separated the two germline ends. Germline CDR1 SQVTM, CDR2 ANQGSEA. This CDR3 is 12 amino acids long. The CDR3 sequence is CSVEDGGQPQHF. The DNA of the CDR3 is TGCAGCGTTGAAGATGGGGGGCAGCCCCAGCATTTT.

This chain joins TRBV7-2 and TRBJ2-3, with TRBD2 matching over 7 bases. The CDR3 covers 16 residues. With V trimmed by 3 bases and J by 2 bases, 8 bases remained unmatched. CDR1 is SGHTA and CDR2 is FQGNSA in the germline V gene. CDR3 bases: TGTGCCAGCAGCTTCGTTCCGGGGGGACTCACAGATACGCAGTATTTT. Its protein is CASSFVPGGLTDTQYF.

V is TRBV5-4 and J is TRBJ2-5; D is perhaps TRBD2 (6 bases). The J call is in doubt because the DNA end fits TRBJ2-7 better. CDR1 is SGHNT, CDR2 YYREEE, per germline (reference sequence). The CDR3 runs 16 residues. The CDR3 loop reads CASSLASWGTAYEQYF. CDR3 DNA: TGTGCCAGCAGCTTGGCCTCTTGGGGGACTGCCTACGAGCAGTACTTC.

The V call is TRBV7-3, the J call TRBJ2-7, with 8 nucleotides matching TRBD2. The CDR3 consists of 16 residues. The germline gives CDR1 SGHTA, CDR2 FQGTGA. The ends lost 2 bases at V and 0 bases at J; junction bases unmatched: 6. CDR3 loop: CASSLFTSGLSYEQYF. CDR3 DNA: TGTGCCAGCAGCTTATTTACTAGCGGTCTCTCCTACGAGCAGTACTTC.

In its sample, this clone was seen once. The CDR3, as DNA: TGTGCCAGCAGTTTTTGGGACAGAAGTACCCGGCAGTACTTC. Translation: CASSFWDRSTRQYF. The genes are TRBV27 and TRBJ2-7; TRBD1 matches 7 bases. CDR1 and CDR2 (germline): MNHEY, SMNVEV (reference sequence). The CDR3 contains 14 residues. The V and J ends lost 3 bases and 9 bases, in that order; junction bases with no gene match: 11.

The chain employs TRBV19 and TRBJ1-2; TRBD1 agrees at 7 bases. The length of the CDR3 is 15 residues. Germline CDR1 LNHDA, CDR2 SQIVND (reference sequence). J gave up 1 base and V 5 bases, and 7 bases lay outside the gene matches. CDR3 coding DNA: TGTGCCAGTAGTTCCCTTAACAGGGGTAACTATGGCTACACCTTC. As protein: CASSSLNRGNYGYTF.

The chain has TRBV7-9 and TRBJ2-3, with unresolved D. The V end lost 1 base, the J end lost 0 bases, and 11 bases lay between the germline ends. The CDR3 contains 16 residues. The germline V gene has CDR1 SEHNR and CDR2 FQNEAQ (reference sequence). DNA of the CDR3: TGTGCCAGCAGCTTAGGAGGCTTACCTAGCACAGATACGCAGTATTTT. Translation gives CASSLGGLPSTDTQYF.

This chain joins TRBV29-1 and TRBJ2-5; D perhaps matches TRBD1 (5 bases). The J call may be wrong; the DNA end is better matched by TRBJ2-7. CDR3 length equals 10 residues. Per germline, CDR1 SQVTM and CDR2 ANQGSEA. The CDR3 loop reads CSVGTIEQYF. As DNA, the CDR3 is TGCAGCGTTGGGACAATCGAGCAGTACTTC.

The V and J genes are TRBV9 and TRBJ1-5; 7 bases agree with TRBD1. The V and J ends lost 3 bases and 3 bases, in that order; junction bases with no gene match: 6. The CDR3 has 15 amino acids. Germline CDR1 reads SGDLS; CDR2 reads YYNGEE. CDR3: CASSASGGNNQPQHF. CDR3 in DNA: TGTGCCAGCAGCGCCTCAGGGGGGAACAATCAGCCCCAGCATTTT.

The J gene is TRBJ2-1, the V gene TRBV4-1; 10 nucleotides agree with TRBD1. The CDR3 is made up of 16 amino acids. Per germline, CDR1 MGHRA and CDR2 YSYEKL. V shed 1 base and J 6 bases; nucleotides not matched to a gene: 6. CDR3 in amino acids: CASSQVPGQGSNEQFF. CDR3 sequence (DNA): TGCGCCAGCAGCCAAGTACCGGGACAGGGGTCCAATGAGCAGTTCTTC.

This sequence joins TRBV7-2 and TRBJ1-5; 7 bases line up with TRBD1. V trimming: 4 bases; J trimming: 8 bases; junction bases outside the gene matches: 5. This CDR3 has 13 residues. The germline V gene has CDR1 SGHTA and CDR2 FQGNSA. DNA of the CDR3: TGTGCCAGCAGCTCGGGACAGAGCGAGCCCCAGCATTTT. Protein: CASSSGQSEPQHF.

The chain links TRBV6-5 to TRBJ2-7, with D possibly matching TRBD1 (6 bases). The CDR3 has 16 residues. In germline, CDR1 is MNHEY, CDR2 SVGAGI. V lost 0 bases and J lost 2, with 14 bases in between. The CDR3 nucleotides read TGTGCCAGCAGTTACTCAAACAGGGTAGCGACCTACGAGCAGTACTTC. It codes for CASSYSNRVATYEQYF.

The CDR3 loop reads CASSLSDDRFSVGANVLTF. CDR3 bases: TGTGCCAGCAGCTTATCCGATGACAGGTTCAGCGTGGGGGCCAACGTCCTGACTTTC. The V gene is TRBV7-6, the J gene TRBJ2-6; TRBD1 might be the D (6 bases). There are 19 residues in the CDR3. V lost 2 bases and J 4 bases, leaving 21 bases between the germline ends. The germline V gene has CDR1 SGHVS and CDR2 FNYEAQ.

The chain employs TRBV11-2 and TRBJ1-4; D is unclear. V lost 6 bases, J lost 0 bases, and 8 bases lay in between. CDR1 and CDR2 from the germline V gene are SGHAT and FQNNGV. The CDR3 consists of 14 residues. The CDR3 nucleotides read TGTGCCAGCAGAAGAGTTGCAACTAATGAAAAACTGTTTTTT. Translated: CASRRVATNEKLFF.

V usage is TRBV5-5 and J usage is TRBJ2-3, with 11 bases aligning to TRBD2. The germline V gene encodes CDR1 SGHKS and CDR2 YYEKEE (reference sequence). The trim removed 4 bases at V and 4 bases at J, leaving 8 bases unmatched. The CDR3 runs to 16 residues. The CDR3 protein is CASSRLAGGPPDTQYF. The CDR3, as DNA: TGTGCCAGCAGCCGTTTAGCGGGGGGGCCGCCAGATACGCAGTATTTT.

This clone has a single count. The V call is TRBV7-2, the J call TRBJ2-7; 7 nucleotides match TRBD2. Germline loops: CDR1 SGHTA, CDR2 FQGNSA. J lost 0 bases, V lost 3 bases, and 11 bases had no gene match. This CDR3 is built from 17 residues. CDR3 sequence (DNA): TGTGCCAGCAGCTTCCGGAGGGGAGGGGCGGGCTCCTACGAGCAGTACTTC. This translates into CASSFRRGGAGSYEQYF.

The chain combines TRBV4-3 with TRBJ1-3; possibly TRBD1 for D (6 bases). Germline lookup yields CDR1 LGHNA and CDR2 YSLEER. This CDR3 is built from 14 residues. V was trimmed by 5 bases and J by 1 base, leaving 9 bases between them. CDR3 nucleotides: TGCGCCAGCAGCTCGACAGGATCTGGAAACACCATATATTTT. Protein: CASSSTGSGNTIYF.

The CDR3 spells CASSLWGPSSYEQYF. For the CDR3, the DNA is TGTGCCAGCAGCTTGTGGGGGCCAAGCTCCTACGAGCAGTACTTC. J is TRBJ2-7 and V is TRBV7-2; perhaps TRBD1 as D (6 bases). In germline, CDR1 is SGHTA, CDR2 FQGNSA. V shed 3 bases and J shed 0 bases, with 12 bases lying between them. The CDR3 loop spans 15 amino acids.

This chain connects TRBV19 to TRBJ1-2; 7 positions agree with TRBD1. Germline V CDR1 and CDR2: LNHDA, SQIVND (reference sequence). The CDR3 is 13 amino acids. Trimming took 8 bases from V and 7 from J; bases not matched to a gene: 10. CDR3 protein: CASRTGLIGGYTF. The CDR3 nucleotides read TGTGCCAGTCGGACAGGTCTGATAGGTGGCTACACCTTC.

CDR3 nucleotide sequence: TGCAGCGCCCTAGACTTGGGGAGTAACGAGCAGTACTTC. Residues: CSALDLGSNEQYF. This chain links TRBV29-1 with TRBJ2-7, with a possible D match to TRBD2 (5 bases). Germline loops: CDR1 SQVTM, CDR2 ANQGSEA. V was pared by 7 bases and J by 5 bases, with 18 bases between. This CDR3 contains 13 residues.

CDR3 sequence (DNA): TGTGCCAGCAGCTTTCCCCTGGGAGGGGCCGAAGCTTTCTTT. Translation: CASSFPLGGAEAFF. The chain uses TRBV7-9 and TRBJ1-1, with D perhaps matching TRBD1 (5 bases). The CDR3 is 14 amino acids. Looked up from germline, CDR1 is SEHNR and CDR2 is FQNEAQ (reference sequence). Deletions cut 3 bases from V and 8 bases from J, with 16 bases between.

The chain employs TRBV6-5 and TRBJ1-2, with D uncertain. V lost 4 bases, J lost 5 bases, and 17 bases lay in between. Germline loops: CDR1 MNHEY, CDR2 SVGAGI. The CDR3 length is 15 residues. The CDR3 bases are TGTGCCAGCAGTTCCCCTTTACGGGGAATGTATGGCTACACCTTC. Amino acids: CASSSPLRGMYGYTF.

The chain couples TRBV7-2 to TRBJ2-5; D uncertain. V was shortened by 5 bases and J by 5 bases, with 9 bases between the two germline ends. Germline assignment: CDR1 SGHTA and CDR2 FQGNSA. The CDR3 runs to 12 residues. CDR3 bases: TGTGCCAGCAGCGCCCTCCGGGAGACCCAGTACTTC. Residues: CASSALRETQYF.

CDR3 nucleotide sequence: TGCGCCAGCAGTGAAGGACAGGGAGCCACAGATACGCAGTATTTT. As protein: CASSEGQGATDTQYF. The chain couples TRBV10-1 to TRBJ2-3; 8 nucleotides match TRBD1. The germline gives CDR1 WNHNN, CDR2 SYGVQD (reference sequence). Unmatched junction bases numbered 4, after V lost 3 bases and J lost 2 bases. The length of the CDR3 is 15 residues.

CDR3 nucleotide sequence: TGCGCCAGCAGCCAAGGGACTAGCCCCTACAATGAGCAGTTCTTC. It codes for CASSQGTSPYNEQFF. V gene TRBV4-3 combines with J gene TRBJ2-1; 8 bases are a match to TRBD2. This CDR3 is 15 amino acids long. Per germline, CDR1 LGHNA and CDR2 YSLEER. The trim removed 1 base at V and 2 bases at J, leaving 1 base unmatched.